These T cell receptor beta chains were read from a single sample in a study of OX40 agonist ivuxolimab in advanced cancers. Libraries were prepared by immunoSEQ multiplex PCR; TCRdb keeps only in-frame clonotypes and omits some of them. This table holds some 110,000 clones, about 94% found once. Source: CD4+ or CD8+ T cells sorted from blood, taken in a trial of the OX40 agonist ivuxolimab. The receptors were gathered from an adult with an advanced solid tumor such as melanoma, head and neck, liver or kidney cancer. CDR3s include the opening cysteine and the closing phenylalanine or tryptophan. The order of the fields is D gene, J gene, V gene, clone size, CDR3 protein, CDR3 DNA. A D gene is named only where the DNA matches it firmly. Clone sizes are given selectively: once, few, many, or a class where the clone is expanded.

D: .
J: TRBJ2-1
V: TRBV5-4
size: .
CDR3: CASRQDLNSYNEQFF
DNA: TGTGCCAGCAGGCAGGATCTTAACTCCTACAATGAGCAGTTCTTC

D: .
J: TRBJ1-5
V: TRBV7-9
size: .
CDR3: CASSLIGQPQHF
DNA: TGTGCCAGCAGCTTAATAGGACAGCCCCAGCATTTT

D: .
J: TRBJ2-5
V: TRBV28
size: once
CDR3: CASRGGLGETQYF
DNA: TGTGCCAGCAGAGGGGGGCTGGGGGAGACCCAGTACTTC

D: TRBD2
J: TRBJ2-1
V: TRBV9
size: .
CDR3: CASSPLAGGTYNEQFF
DNA: TGTGCCAGCAGCCCCCTAGCGGGAGGAACCTACAATGAGCAGTTCTTC

D: TRBD1
J: TRBJ1-2
V: TRBV11-2
size: .
CDR3: CASSLGGGGVYGYTF
DNA: TGTGCCAGCAGCTTAGGTGGAGGGGGCGTCTATGGCTACACCTTC

D: .
J: TRBJ1-1
V: TRBV9
size: few
CDR3: CASSVVLRGDTEAFF
DNA: TGTGCCAGCAGCGTAGTGTTAAGGGGCGATACTGAAGCTTTCTTT

D: .
J: TRBJ2-1
V: TRBV18
size: .
CDR3: CASSPRDEGEQFF
DNA: TGTGCCAGCTCACCACGGGATGAGGGTGAGCAGTTCTTC

D: .
J: TRBJ1-5
V: TRBV6-1
size: .
CDR3: CATVDSGSNQPQHF
DNA: TGTGCCACCGTGGACTCCGGGAGCAATCAGCCCCAGCATTTT

D: TRBD1
J: TRBJ2-7
V: TRBV6-5
size: once
CDR3: CASSELRTGTEQYF
DNA: TGTGCCAGCAGTGAACTAAGGACAGGGACCGAGCAGTACTTC

D: .
J: TRBJ1-2
V: TRBV9
size: .
CDR3: CASSVQEGYGYTF
DNA: TGTGCCAGCAGCGTCCAGGAGGGCTATGGCTACACCTTC

D: TRBD2
J: TRBJ2-3
V: TRBV27
size: .
CDR3: CASSMGLVADTQYF
DNA: TGTGCCAGCAGTATGGGACTAGTGGCAGATACGCAGTATTTT

D: TRBD1
J: TRBJ2-5
V: TRBV5-1
size: .
CDR3: CASSSHPLSDRGATSRETQYF
DNA: TGCGCCAGCAGCTCCCACCCCTTGAGCGACAGGGGAGCAACCAGCCGGGAGACCCAGTACTTC

D: .
J: TRBJ1-2
V: TRBV25-1
size: .
CDR3: CASSDAGASTF
DNA: TGTGCCAGCAGTGACGCGGGGGCTTCCACCTTC

D: TRBD2
J: TRBJ2-5
V: TRBV7-8
size: few
CDR3: CASSLPTSGVQETQYF
DNA: TGTGCCAGCAGCTTACCGACTAGCGGGGTCCAAGAGACCCAGTACTTC

D: TRBD1
J: TRBJ2-7
V: TRBV27
size: .
CDR3: CASSLRTGSSYEQYF
DNA: TGTGCCAGCAGTTTGCGGACAGGGTCTTCCTACGAGCAGTACTTC

D: .
J: TRBJ2-2
V: TRBV7-2
size: .
CDR3: CASSLARGPRTGELFF
DNA: TGTGCCAGCAGCTTAGCGAGAGGGCCACGAACCGGGGAGCTGTTTTTT

D: TRBD1
J: TRBJ1-1
V: TRBV7-3
size: once
CDR3: CASSLTGRGRSNTEAFF
DNA: TGTGCCAGCAGCTTAACGGGTAGGGGGCGGTCGAACACTGAAGCTTTCTTT

D: .
J: TRBJ1-5
V: TRBV6-5
size: .
CDR3: CASSYSTGASNQPQHF
DNA: TGTGCCAGCAGTTACTCGACCGGGGCGAGCAATCAGCCCCAGCATTTT

D: .
J: TRBJ2-1
V: TRBV28
size: .
CDR3: CASKSGRGEQFF
DNA: TGTGCCAGCAAGTCGGGGCGCGGTGAGCAGTTCTTC

D: TRBD2
J: TRBJ2-3
V: TRBV5-1
size: .
CDR3: CASSLSTSGYTDTQYF
DNA: TGCGCCAGCAGCCTATCGACTAGCGGATACACAGATACGCAGTATTTT

D: TRBD2
J: TRBJ2-5
V: TRBV28
size: once
CDR3: CASSLPSGGGETQYF
DNA: TGTGCCAGCAGTCTCCCCAGCGGGGGGGGAGAGACCCAGTACTTC

D: .
J: TRBJ2-3
V: TRBV6-6
size: .
CDR3: CASSWPAGDVYTQYF
DNA: TGTGCCAGCAGTTGGCCTGCGGGCGACGTATATACGCAGTATTTT

D: .
J: TRBJ1-6
V: TRBV7-9
size: .
CDR3: CASSPSIMDSPLHF
DNA: TGTGCCAGCAGCCCTAGTATTATGGATTCACCCCTCCACTTT

D: .
J: TRBJ1-5
V: TRBV6-6
size: .
CDR3: CASSRAEGQPQHF
DNA: TGTGCCAGCAGCCGTGCCGAAGGACAGCCCCAGCATTTT

D: .
J: TRBJ1-4
V: TRBV19
size: .
CDR3: CASTTGSFNEKLFF
DNA: TGTGCCAGTACTACAGGGTCCTTTAATGAAAAACTGTTTTTT

D: TRBD2
J: TRBJ2-3
V: TRBV9
size: .
CDR3: CASSPRGLAGDTQYF
DNA: TGTGCCAGCAGCCCTAGAGGCCTAGCGGGGGATACGCAGTATTTT